This TCR beta chain stems from a study of T cells in Graves' hyperthyroidism and ophthalmopathy. J lost 4 bases, V lost 4 bases, and 10 bases had no gene match. The CDR3 runs 15 residues. The germline gives CDR1 SGHRS, CDR2 YFSETQ. Those patients with uncontrolled infection, other autoimmune disease, pregnancy or lactation were excluded. Clinical symptoms, serum thyroxine, TRAb, thyroid ultrasound and orbital computed tomography informed diagnoses. Study-wide findings and caveats: Expanded thyroid clonotypes (above 0.001) were mostly also found in blood.

This clonotype has a count of ten or more. Its target is not known. Amplified regions were TCR beta CDR3 sequences from RNA transcripts. First-round RT-PCR of the TCR CDR3 relied on the HTBI primer set. A single record per CDR3 protein comes from TCRdb applying MiXCR to the multiplex PCR reads. The table shows 550,000 to 700,000 distinct CDR3 sequences, with around 42% occurring only once. The chain is built from TRBV5-1 and TRBJ2-5; 7 nucleotides match TRBD1. The sequenced material came from peripheral blood or thyroid tissue (not recorded which). The source is an adult woman with Graves' disease, either hyperthyroidism or ophthalmopathy (not recorded which). This CDR3 reads CASSAGTVVRETQYF. For the CDR3, the DNA is TGCGCCAGCAGCGCCGGGACAGTAGTCAGAGAGACCCAGTACTTC.